This TCR beta chain came from a study of OX40 agonist ivuxolimab in advanced cancers. Study information: Those enrolled were 80% to 85% male, with a mean age of approximately 60 years and ages from roughly 20 to 85.

Blood draws occurred at baseline, cycle 4 day 1, and cycle 7 day 1. As concerns this clone: As yet, its antigen is unknown.

Findings and limits, study-wide: Among the nonresponders, some also had low normalized T-cell clonal expansion. Clonal expansion was seen in CD4+ and CD8+ blood T cells by week 6 at 0.1 to 3.0 mg/kg.

Profiling relied on immunoSEQ multiplex PCR, and the TCRdb table lists in-frame clones only, not all of them. The sample includes fewer than 85,000 clones, approximately 87% of them seen just once. The source is an adult with an advanced solid tumor such as melanoma, head and neck, liver or kidney cancer. This specimen was CD4+ or CD8+ T cells sorted from blood, taken in a trial of the OX40 agonist ivuxolimab.

The CDR3 sequence: CASKGEGSYEQYF. For the CDR3, the DNA is TGCGCCAGCAAAGGGGAGGGATCCTACGAGCAGTACTTC. The chain couples TRBV5-1 to TRBJ2-7, with 7 bases fitting TRBD2. V lost 6 bases to trimming and J lost 1 base; unmatched junction nucleotides: 4. In germline, CDR1 is SGHRS, CDR2 YFSETQ. This CDR3 comprises 13 residues.